A single sample gave rise to the 9 T cell receptor beta chains below, sequenced in a study of cytomegalovirus exposure and HLA in healthy donors (dated by TCRdb to 2016 to 2017). The protocol used for the library was the immunoSEQ multiplex PCR assay. This immuneACCESS table, as held by TCRdb, lists in-frame sequences with V and J called but not all clones. Of the missing ones, under half trace to an unresolved V gene in checked studies; the others have no known cause. The sample table lists some 130,000 clones, about 90% of them with a count of one. About 1.5% of the sample is in the top ten clones. Input material: PBMCs. Every receptor here comes from a man aged 25-40 years in good health and CMV-seronegative.

The chain carries TRBV7-9 and TRBJ1-2, with 7 bases matching TRBD1. Germline CDR1 and CDR2: SEHNR and FQNEAQ (reference sequence). The CDR3 extends over 12 amino acids. V shed 6 bases and J 4 bases; nucleotides not matched to a gene: 2. Written as DNA, the CDR3 is TGTGCCAGCAGGACAGGGATCTATGGCTACACCTTC. Protein: CASRTGIYGYTF.

The rearrangement joins TRBV14 to TRBJ2-7; 9 bases line up with TRBD2. Germline CDR1 SGHDN, CDR2 FVKESK. This CDR3 comprises 17 residues. Germline trimming cut 3 bases from V and 3 bases from J; bases unmatched to any gene: 12. CDR3 DNA: TGTGCCAGCAGCCACTTCTCAGGGGCGGGAGGGAACTACGAGCAGTACTTC. It codes for CASSHFSGAGGNYEQYF.

This CDR3 is CASNRRVGTSYYNEQFF. CDR3 nucleotide sequence: TGTGCCAGCAATAGAAGGGTAGGGACTAGCTACTACAATGAGCAGTTCTTC. The chain couples TRBV5-6 to TRBJ2-1, with 9 nucleotides matching TRBD2. The CDR3 length is 17 residues. The J segment lost 3 bases and the V segment lost 6 bases, leaving 13 bases of the junction unmatched. Germline V gene data show CDR1 as SGHDT and CDR2 as YYEEEE.

The chain is built from TRBV6-5 and TRBJ1-4, with unresolved D. CDR1 is MNHEY and CDR2 is SVGAGI in the germline V gene. V lost 5 bases, J lost 5 bases, and 15 bases lay in between. This CDR3 comprises 15 residues. In DNA, the CDR3 is TGTGCCAGCAGTCGATCCGGGAGCACCAATGAAAAACTGTTTTTT. Amino acids: CASSRSGSTNEKLFF.

This clone was counted a few times. The rearrangement links TRBV19 to TRBJ2-5; no definite D call. Germline CDR1 and CDR2: LNHDA and SQIVND (reference sequence). The CDR3 is 11 amino acids. The germline V and J ends were trimmed by 5 bases and 9 bases, with 10 bases remaining between them. The CDR3 DNA reads TGTGCCAGTAGTCAAGAGGCGGCCCAGTACTTC. Protein product: CASSQEAAQYF.

The gene calls are TRBV19 and TRBJ1-4; D gene unclear. CDR1 LNHDA and CDR2 SQIVND come from the germline V gene (reference sequence). V shed 5 bases and J shed 7 bases, with 11 bases lying between them. This CDR3 is 13 amino acids long. CDR3 DNA: TGTGCCAGTAGTTTGGCCGATGGTGAAAAACTGTTTTTT. Translation: CASSLADGEKLFF.

The chain carries TRBV18 and TRBJ1-5; 10 bases fit TRBD1. The CDR3 consists of 14 residues. Trimming took 4 bases from V and 4 from J; bases not matched to a gene: 1. CDR1 and CDR2 (germline): KGHSH, LQKENI. The CDR3 nucleotides read TGTGCCAGCTCACAGGGACAGGGGAATCAGCCCCAGCATTTT. It is translated as CASSQGQGNQPQHF.

The rearrangement links TRBV7-2 to TRBJ2-1; perhaps TRBD2 as D (5 bases). V was pared by 5 bases and J by 2 bases, with 16 bases between. Germline V gene data show CDR1 as SGHTA and CDR2 as FQGNSA. This CDR3 spans 16 amino acids. The DNA for the CDR3 is TGTGCCAGCAGCCTTGGCGGCGGAGCGGCCTACAATGAGCAGTTCTTC. Amino acids: CASSLGGGAAYNEQFF.

A single count supports this clone. The rearrangement links TRBV27 to TRBJ1-2; TRBD1 matches 12 bases. The CDR3 runs to 17 residues. The germline V gene has CDR1 MNHEY and CDR2 SMNVEV (reference sequence). Trimming at V came to 6 bases and at J to 3 bases, leaving 11 bases not matched to a gene. CDR3 sequence reads: CASRISRDRGPDYGYTF. In DNA form, the CDR3 reads TGTGCCAGCAGGATTTCCCGGGACAGGGGGCCTGACTATGGCTACACCTTC.